This T cell receptor (beta chain) was identified in a study of shared clonotypes between healthy human individuals. General study points: The study sampled only blood, and tissue repertoires likely differ.

At a deep level, the assay was run. On ten immunoSEQ deep assay plates, unsorted PBMC DNA was sequenced. Profiled with immunoSEQ multiplex PCR; TCRdb holds only in-frame clones, not every one. The sample has roughly 500,000 clones; 75% to 85% are singletons. The CDR3 consists of 14 residues. Trimming took off 1 base at V and 7 bases at J, with 13 bases between the two ends. Germline V gene lookup returns CDR1 MDHEN and CDR2 SYDVKM. Concerning this clone: The antigen is unknown.

Sequenced sample: PBMCs. This sequence joins TRBV28 and TRBJ1-1, with D tentatively TRBD1 (6 bases). The TCR sequence derives from a woman between 35 and 50 years old in good health. Some clones in this sample may be carry-over from other donors' samples. The CDR3 reads CASSLSAQGNEAFF. The CDR3, as DNA: TGTGCCAGCAGTTTATCCGCGCAGGGGAATGAAGCTTTCTTT.